The present entry profiles one TCR beta chain with its context. It lacks a known antigen. No qualities accompany the bases; no much larger clone lies one base away. Genomic DNA was extracted from sorted cells with the QIAGEN DNeasy Blood and Tissue Kit for TCRbeta CDR3 sequencing. High-throughput TCRbeta CDR3 sequencing was carried out commercially through immunoSEQ, with PCR amplification with bias correction and internal controls included. Regarding the original processing steps: A unique productive TCRbeta sequence was defined by the CDR3 nucleotide sequence when primers matched, and otherwise by the CDR3 amino acid sequence together with the Vbeta and Jbeta genes. To correct sorting error, sequences shared between sorted populations at a frequency ratio of 2:1 or less were removed; the rest were assigned to the higher population. Donor-reactive sequences were defined as at least 5-fold expanded in CFSE-low cells versus unstimulated cells, with frequency of at least 0.01% in CFSE-low cells. Repertoire divergence was quantified by Jensen-Shannon divergence calculated from the top 100 TCRbeta sequences ranked by frequency. For any sample with multiple sequencing runs, sorting error was corrected in each run separately before the runs were pooled. TCRdb retrieved this table from immuneACCESS and kept in-frame rearrangements only. Not all clones are present; in checked studies, unresolved V genes account for under half, and no reason is known for the remainder. V and J calls and clone size are copied from that table; D and trimming were computed from the DNA. The table for this sample lists around 78,000 clones; about 91% of them were counted only once. The top ten constitute 0.3% to 0.4% of the sample.

From the cysteine through the phenylalanine, the CDR3 covers 16 amino acids. Only the CDR3 portion is preserved as DNA: 48 bases, with reading frame beginning at the first base. CDR1 and CDR2, looked up from the germline V gene (reference sequence), are LNHDA and SQIVND. V and J are truncated by 3 bases and 1 base respectively, leaving an intervening sequence of 13 bases. This sample was included in a study of Tregs in tolerant kidney transplant recipients (dated by TCRdb to about 2019). Study-wide context: Related donors were used in the transplants with nonmyeloablative bone marrow transplantation, and mixed chimerism was transient in the human trials. The study used TCRbeta sequencing to identify donor-specific regulatory T cells before combined kidney and bone marrow transplantation, then tracked those cells after transplant.

Overall study outcomes, separate from this receptor: Biological reproducibility was not directly assessed, although technical replication error appeared to be minimal. Expanding Tregs with activated donor B cells appeared to identify the most biologically relevant and donor-specific TCRbeta repertoire. Because only a small number of patients were included, the study had limitations, and the results will need to be validated in larger populations as well as under other immunosuppression protocols. For some patients, the PCR primers changed as time went on, which meant samples from those patients could not be compared with one another at the nucleotide level. Donor-specific Treg expansion exceeded global Treg expansion in tolerant patients, suggesting antigen-driven rather than nonspecific expansion.

Reading the label with the study, this specimen's time point is: blood sample drawn before combined kidney and bone marrow transplant. Unstimulated Tregs (CD4+CD25+CD127-), CD4+ non-Tregs (CD4+CD25-), CD4 and CD8 cells were FACS-sorted from thawed PBMCs. Prior to Treg sorting, thawed PBMCs were rested overnight at 37 degrees C with 200 IU/ml IL-2. The patients were a few recipients of combined kidney and bone marrow transplants from the ITN036ST trial, and samples were available only from these trial subjects. Healthy control blood was processed to PBMCs with a Ficoll density gradient and then cryopreserved, whereas patient PBMCs were collected both before and after transplant.

This chain joins TRBV19 to TRBJ2-1, with the D gene not clear enough to name. The sample was Tregs from blood, taken before the transplant. The clonotype was recovered from a human donor who received a combined kidney and bone marrow transplant. The sequenced DNA is TGTGCCAGTAGTATCTTTGCGGATGTATCCTACAATGAGCAGTTCTTC. Translated, it gives CASSIFADVSYNEQFF.